The 23 T cell receptor beta chains presented below share a single source sample, sequenced in a study of control samples from healthy donors and cancer patients. Clones were read by immunoSEQ multiplex PCR, and TCRdb kept only the in-frame ones, dropping some. The sample carries fewer than 100,000 clones, around 80% recorded once. Sequencing was carried out using blood. These receptors were collected from a woman aged 55-70 years in good health.

The J gene is TRBJ2-4, the V gene TRBV18; TRBD2 matches 7 bases. Germline CDR1 reads KGHSH; CDR2 reads LQKENI. The CDR3 contains 15 residues. Germline trimming cut 5 bases from V and 2 bases from J; bases unmatched to any gene: 6. This chain's CDR3 is CASSSGTNSKNIQYF. The DNA for the CDR3 is TGTGCCAGCTCATCGGGGACTAACTCCAAAAACATTCAGTACTTC.

The chain recombines TRBV28 with TRBJ2-1; TRBD2 aligns across 11 bases. Germline assignment: CDR1 MDHEN and CDR2 SYDVKM. Trimming removed 7 bases from V and 4 bases from J; junction bases left unmatched: 6. This CDR3 has 15 amino acids. The CDR3 DNA is TGTGCCAGCACTAGCGGGAGGCTCCTATACAATGAGCAGTTCTTC. Encoded protein: CASTSGRLLYNEQFF. Full variable domain (outside the CDR3, taken from reference TRBV28 and TRBJ2-1): DVKVTQSSRYLVKRTGEKVFLECVQDMDHENMFWYRQDPGLGLRLIYFSYDVKMKEKGDIPEGYSVSREKKERFSLILESASTNQTSMYLCASTSGRLLYNEQFFGPGTRLTVL.

The chain is built from TRBV15 and TRBJ2-3, with D tentatively TRBD1 (5 bases). The CDR3 totals 15 residues. Germline CDR1 reads LNHNV; CDR2 reads YYDKDF (reference sequence). V was trimmed by 3 bases and J by 2 bases, leaving 12 bases between them. The CDR3 here is CATSRLQVFTDTQYF. In DNA, the CDR3 is TGTGCCACCAGCAGGTTACAGGTTTTCACAGATACGCAGTATTTT.

This clone was observed a few times. The CDR3 sequence: CASSFSSSNQPQHF. The CDR3 nucleotides are TGTGCCAGCAGCTTCAGTAGTAGCAATCAGCCCCAGCATTTT. V gene TRBV5-5 combines with J gene TRBJ1-5; unclear D gene. CDR1 SGHKS and CDR2 YYEKEE come from the germline V gene (reference sequence). This CDR3 spans 14 amino acids. Trimming removed 2 bases at V and 0 bases at J, with 6 bases between.

The J gene is TRBJ1-2, the V gene TRBV6-6; 8 bases agree with TRBD1. Germline lookup yields CDR1 MNHNY and CDR2 SVGAGI (reference sequence). Germline trimming cut 7 bases from V and 8 bases from J; bases unmatched to any gene: 12. The CDR3 extends over 14 amino acids. In DNA, the CDR3 is TGTGCCAGCACCCCGACAGGGGAACGGAGCGGCTACACCTTC. It is translated as CASTPTGERSGYTF.

Concerning this clone itself: The same CDR3 also results from other DNA sequences found in this sample. V usage is TRBV18 and J usage is TRBJ1-2, with TRBD1 as a possible D gene (5 bases). V lost 3 bases, J lost 0 bases, and 5 bases lay in between. The CDR3 runs to 13 residues. Germline CDR1 KGHSH, CDR2 LQKENI. The CDR3 spells CASSPGPNYGYTF. The DNA of the CDR3 is TGTGCCAGCTCACCGGGGCCTAACTATGGCTACACCTTC.

CDR3 in amino acids: CASSATSGGSYNEQFF. In DNA, the CDR3 is TGTGCCAGCAGCGCCACTAGCGGCGGCTCCTACAATGAGCAGTTCTTC. The V gene is TRBV7-9, the J gene TRBJ2-1; 8 bases map to TRBD2. CDR1 SEHNR and CDR2 FQNEAQ come from the germline V gene (reference sequence). V lost 5 bases to trimming and J lost 0 bases; unmatched junction nucleotides: 6. This CDR3 has 16 residues.

This sequence joins TRBV2 and TRBJ1-2; possibly TRBD1 for D (5 bases). V was trimmed by 6 bases and J by 7 bases, leaving 27 bases between them. Germline V gives CDR1 SNHLY, CDR2 FYNNEI. The CDR3 has 17 amino acids. CDR3 sequence reads: CASSEALAARAPSGYTF. The CDR3 DNA reads as TGTGCCAGCAGCGAGGCCCTAGCCGCCAGGGCGCCTAGTGGCTACACCTTC.

The genes are TRBV28 and TRBJ1-2, with D unresolved. Trimming stripped 5 bases from V and 2 bases from J, with 15 bases between. Germline V gives CDR1 MDHEN, CDR2 SYDVKM. There are 15 residues in the CDR3. CDR3 sequence reads: CASSLRWDPNYGYTF. The CDR3 nucleotides are TGTGCCAGCAGTCTGCGTTGGGATCCGAACTATGGCTACACCTTC.

V is TRBV29-1 and J is TRBJ2-1; TRBD2 might be the D (6 bases). CDR1 is SQVTM, CDR2 ANQGSEA, per germline. V was cut by 2 bases and J by 4 bases, with 12 bases left in between. CDR3 length: 14 residues. CDR3 in amino acids: CSVERVGTYNEQFF. The CDR3 nucleotides read TGCAGCGTTGAAAGAGTCGGGACTTACAATGAGCAGTTCTTC.

This clone was observed a handful of times. The chain employs TRBV7-8 and TRBJ1-5; weak D call: TRBD1 (5 bases). The CDR3 runs to 13 residues. Germline CDR1 SGHVS, CDR2 FQNEAQ. Trimming shortened V by 1 base and J by 7 bases, and 8 bases separated the two germline ends. This CDR3 is CASSLDGGQPQHF. The CDR3 DNA reads TGTGCCAGCAGCTTAGACGGGGGGCAGCCCCAGCATTTT.

This clone was counted a single time. The chain recombines TRBV6-1 with TRBJ1-5, with D uncertain. CDR1 and CDR2 (germline): MNHNS, SASEGT. V lost 1 base to trimming and J lost 7 bases, with 14 bases between them. The CDR3 has 15 residues. CDR3 sequence: CASSEGPLGVQPQHF. The CDR3 nucleotides are TGTGCCAGCAGTGAAGGGCCCCTCGGGGTCCAGCCCCAGCATTTT.

The chain recombines TRBV28 with TRBJ2-7, with TRBD2 as a possible D gene (6 bases). The CDR3 loop spans 13 amino acids. Trimming took off 4 bases at V and 2 bases at J, with 9 bases between the two ends. CDR1 MDHEN and CDR2 SYDVKM come from the germline V gene. CDR3 sequence reads: CASSWASAYEQYF. CDR3 coding DNA: TGTGCCAGCAGTTGGGCTAGCGCCTACGAGCAGTACTTC.

This chain uses TRBV5-1 with TRBJ1-2; D not resolved. The CDR3 runs 13 residues. V lost 7 bases and J lost 1, with 11 bases in between. Per germline, CDR1 SGHRS and CDR2 YFSETQ. CDR3 DNA: TGCGCCAGCCGATCGGGCGGTAACTATGGCTACACCTTC. Translating gives CASRSGGNYGYTF.

The V call is TRBV7-9, the J call TRBJ2-5; 9 bases line up with TRBD2. The CDR3 totals 17 residues. The J segment lost 2 bases and the V segment lost 1 base, leaving 8 bases of the junction unmatched. CDR1 SEHNR and CDR2 FQNEAQ come from the germline V gene (reference sequence). CDR3 sequence (DNA): TGTGCCAGCAGCTTAGGATTTGGCGGGGGGGAGCAAGAGACCCAGTACTTC. As protein: CASSLGFGGGEQETQYF.

The chain carries TRBV9 and TRBJ1-2; D gene ambiguous. The CDR3 sequence is 12 residues long. Germline CDR1 is SGDLS and CDR2 is YYNGEE. Trimming took off 0 bases at V and 7 bases at J, with 7 bases between the two ends. CDR3 amino acids: CASSVGNVGYTF. Written as DNA, the CDR3 is TGTGCCAGCAGCGTAGGGAATGTTGGCTACACCTTC.

About this clone itself: Other DNA sequences in this specimen translate into the identical CDR3. The chain recombines TRBV4-1 with TRBJ2-5, with 11 bases matching TRBD2. Germline-derived CDR1 and CDR2 are MGHRA and YSYEKL. The CDR3 is made up of 16 amino acids. The junction had 2 bases not matched to a gene; V was cut back by 1 base and J by 1 base. CDR3 coding DNA: TGCGCCAGCAGCCAAGGACTAGCGGGGCCCCAAGAGACCCAGTACTTC. This translates into CASSQGLAGPQETQYF.

The CDR3: CASSSPGSSTDTQYF. The CDR3 DNA reads as TGTGCCAGCAGCTCCCCCGGGAGTAGCACAGATACGCAGTATTTT. The V gene is TRBV7-9, the J gene TRBJ2-3, with a tentative D call TRBD2 (6 bases). The CDR3 spans 15 residues. V gave up 4 bases and J gave up 0 bases, with 11 bases separating them. Germline V gene lookup returns CDR1 SEHNR and CDR2 FQNEAQ (reference sequence).

The CDR3 is CASSLDRTNEKLFF. CDR3 sequence (DNA): TGTGCCAGCAGCTTAGATAGGACTAATGAAAAACTGTTTTTT. This chain links TRBV11-2 with TRBJ1-4, with D unclear. Trimming took 0 bases from V and 2 from J, leaving 4 bases between them. CDR1 is SGHAT and CDR2 is FQNNGV in the germline V gene. The CDR3 contains 14 residues.

The chain carries TRBV7-2 and TRBJ1-1; no firm D call. V lost 1 base to trimming and J lost 7 bases, with 16 bases between them. CDR1 SGHTA and CDR2 FQGNSA come from the germline V gene. This CDR3 region has 15 residues. This chain's CDR3 is CASSLGRPDGGEAFF. The CDR3 DNA follows: TGTGCCAGCAGCTTAGGACGCCCTGATGGCGGTGAAGCTTTCTTT.

This chain links TRBV19 with TRBJ1-5, with 7 bases identical to TRBD1. The V gene's germline CDR1 is LNHDA and CDR2 SQIVND (reference sequence). J lost 4 bases, V lost 7 bases, and 16 bases had no gene match. This CDR3 has 17 amino acids. The CDR3 region has the DNA TGTGCCAGTACCCCAAGAGGAGAGGGGGCGAGGAATCAGCCCCAGCATTTT. It yields the protein CASTPRGEGARNQPQHF.

The chain is built from TRBV3-1 (or the pseudogene TRBV3-2) and TRBJ2-7, with TRBD2 matching over 9 bases. The CDR3 runs to 14 residues. Trimming cost V 2 bases and J 5 bases; bases outside gene matches: 4. Germline V gene lookup returns CDR1 LGHDT and CDR2 YNNKEL (reference sequence). The CDR3 sequence is CASSQRTSDDEQYF. DNA for the CDR3: TGTGCCAGCAGCCAACGGACTAGCGATGACGAGCAGTACTTC.

The chain combines TRBV5-5 with TRBJ2-7, with TRBD1 matching 9 bases. This CDR3 has 15 amino acids. After removal of 4 bases from V and 1 base from J, the junction contained 6 bases not matched to a gene. Germline V gene data show CDR1 as SGHKS and CDR2 as YYEKEE (reference sequence). The chain's CDR3 is CASSPGQGQSYEQYF. The DNA for the CDR3 is TGTGCCAGCAGCCCTGGACAGGGGCAATCCTACGAGCAGTACTTC.